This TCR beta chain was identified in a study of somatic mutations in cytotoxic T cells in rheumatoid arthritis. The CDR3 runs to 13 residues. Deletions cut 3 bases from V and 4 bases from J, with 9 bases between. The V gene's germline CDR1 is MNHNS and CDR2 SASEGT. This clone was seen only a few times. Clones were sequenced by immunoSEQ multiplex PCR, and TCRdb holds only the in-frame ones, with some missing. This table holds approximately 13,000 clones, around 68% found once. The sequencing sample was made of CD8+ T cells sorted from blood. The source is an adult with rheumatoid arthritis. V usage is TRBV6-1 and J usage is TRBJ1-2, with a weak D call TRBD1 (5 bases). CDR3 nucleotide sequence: TGTGCCAGCAGTGACCCCGACAGCTATGGCTACACCTTC. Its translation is CASSDPDSYGYTF.